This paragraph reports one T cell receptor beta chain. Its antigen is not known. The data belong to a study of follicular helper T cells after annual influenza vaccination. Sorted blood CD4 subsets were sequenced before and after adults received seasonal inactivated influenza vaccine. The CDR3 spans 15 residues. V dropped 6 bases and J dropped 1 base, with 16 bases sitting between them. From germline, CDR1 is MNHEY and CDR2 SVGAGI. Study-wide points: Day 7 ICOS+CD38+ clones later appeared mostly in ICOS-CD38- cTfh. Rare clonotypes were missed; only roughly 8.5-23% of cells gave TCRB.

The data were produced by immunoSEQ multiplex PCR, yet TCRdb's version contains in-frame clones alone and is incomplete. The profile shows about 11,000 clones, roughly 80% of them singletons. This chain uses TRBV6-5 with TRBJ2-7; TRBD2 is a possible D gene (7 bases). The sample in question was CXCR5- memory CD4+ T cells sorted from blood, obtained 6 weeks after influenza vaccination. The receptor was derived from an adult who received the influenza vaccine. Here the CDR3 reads CASSPLGGLSYEQYF. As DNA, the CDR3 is TGTGCCAGCAGCCCCTTGGGGGGGCTTTCCTACGAGCAGTACTTC.